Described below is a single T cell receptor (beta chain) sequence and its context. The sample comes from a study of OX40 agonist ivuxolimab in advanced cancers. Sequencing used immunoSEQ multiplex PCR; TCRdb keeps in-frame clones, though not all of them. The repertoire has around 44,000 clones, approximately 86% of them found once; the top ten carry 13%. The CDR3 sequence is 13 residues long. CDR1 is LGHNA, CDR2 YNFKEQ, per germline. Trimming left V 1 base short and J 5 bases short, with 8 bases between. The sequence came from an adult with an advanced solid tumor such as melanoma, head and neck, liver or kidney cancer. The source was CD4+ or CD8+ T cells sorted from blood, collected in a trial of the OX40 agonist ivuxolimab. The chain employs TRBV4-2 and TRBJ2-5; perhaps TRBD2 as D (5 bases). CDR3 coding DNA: TGTGCCAGCAGCCAAGGAGGCGGGGAGACCCAGTACTTC. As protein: CASSQGGGETQYF.